Listed below are T cell receptor beta chains from one sample, sequenced in a study of blood T cell repertoires in COVID-19. Sequencing used immunoSEQ multiplex PCR; TCRdb keeps in-frame clones, though not all of them. Of tens of thousands of clones detected, approximately 83% appear once; the ten largest clones hold roughly 27%. Sequencing input: peripheral blood. Receptors were obtained from a man between 65 and 80 years old with acute or convalescent COVID-19. Both conserved end residues are part of each CDR3.

v_call cdr3_aa
TRBV21-1 CASSPRGEDSPLHF
TRBV10-3 CASPLKTGELHEQYF
TRBV16 CASSLNSYEQYF
TRBV6-1 CASSRQTDQPQHF
TRBV5-4 CASSLDRIYEQYF
TRBV5-4 CASAAGTSQNNEQFF
TRBV20-1 CSATRGSEQYF
TRBV29-1 CSVRLAGGEKETQYF
TRBV7-2 CASSLAGTEAFF
TRBV12-3/TRBV12-4 CASKAGVGNEQFF
TRBV15 CATSRAGTELLTGYTF
TRBV10-3 CAISESRQGGSGANVLTF
TRBV2 CVTAQGLTEAFF
TRBV7-3 CASSLTRGDTQYF
TRBV9 CASSVGGGRGSEQFF
TRBV6-4 CASSDGSGSYNEQFF
TRBV19 CASSGQGSAQPQHF
TRBV12-3/TRBV12-4 CASSLVGAWFF
TRBV5-8 CASSFNRVTEAFF
TRBV2 CASSEVPRGTEAFF
TRBV5-4 CASSFVADIAGYTF
TRBV19 CASKGDPNQPQHF
TRBV18 CASSPPARGSGNTIYF
TRBV7-2 CASSSGAGFDQYF
TRBV2 CASSRSHTEAFF
TRBV6-6 CASSYSGGTGIDTQYF
TRBV7-8 CASSLPTVIAGGPSNEQFF
TRBV24-1 CATSDKGLAVKETQYF
TRBV10-3 CAISESDRGGYTF
TRBV7-9 CASTRLGSYGYTF
TRBV5-4 CASSLGGTGALRATEAFF
TRBV6-1 CASSDSAGFEDGYTF
TRBV19 CASSTSGGGYEQYF
TRBV5-6 CASSLGGMNTEAFF
TRBV9 CASSVATGLDPFF
TRBV7-9 CASSSSISGTGGYEQYF
TRBV5-1 CASSLVIQGSTYNEQFF
TRBV11-3 CASSSFRGTYEQYF
TRBV6-5 CASSIQGITEAFF
TRBV11-1 CASSLAPFGDYGYTF
TRBV11-3 CASSLGPGYEQYF
TRBV6-1 CASSELSNTIYF
TRBV15 CATSRDRDSSYEQYF
TRBV11-2 CASSLSRITEAFF
TRBV5-1 CASSLDGVKSSYEQYF
TRBV14 CASSQDRTGWETQYF
TRBV7-6 CASSLEATGPYGYTF
TRBV6-6 CASSYQTGGETQYF
TRBV5-1 CASSLVRTSGAYEQYF
TRBV27 CASSTHGLPTSTDTQYF
TRBV28 CASRTAGAEQYF
TRBV21-1 CASSPGQYNQPQHF
TRBV4-2 CASSQSYSGLEQFF
TRBV6-5 CASSPHRDRDACYF
TRBV5-1 CASRAGPKETQYF
TRBV6-5 CASSPRQGGGELFF
TRBV28 CASLRQGGTNEKLFF
TRBV7-9 CASSLAPTGGIRANEKLFF
TRBV27 CASSRVPGQGLRGTIYF
TRBV2 CASSGAQETQYF